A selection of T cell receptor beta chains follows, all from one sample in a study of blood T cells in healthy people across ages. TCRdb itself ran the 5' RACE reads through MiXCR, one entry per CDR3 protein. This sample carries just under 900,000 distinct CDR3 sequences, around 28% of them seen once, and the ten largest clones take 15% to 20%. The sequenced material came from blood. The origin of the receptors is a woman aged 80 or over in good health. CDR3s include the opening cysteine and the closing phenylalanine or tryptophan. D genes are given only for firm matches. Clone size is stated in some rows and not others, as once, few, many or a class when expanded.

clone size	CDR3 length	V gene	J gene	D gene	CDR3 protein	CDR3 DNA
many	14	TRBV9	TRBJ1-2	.	CASSLLTVSYGYTF	TGTGCCAGCAGCCTTCTTACAGTTTCCTATGGCTACACCTTC
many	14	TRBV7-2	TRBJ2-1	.	CASSIQSSYNEQFF	TGTGCCAGCAGCATACAGAGCTCCTACAATGAGCAGTTCTTC
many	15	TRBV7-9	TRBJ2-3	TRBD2	CASSQRGPSTDTQYF	TGTGCCAGCAGCCAGCGGGGACCTAGCACAGATACGCAGTATTTT
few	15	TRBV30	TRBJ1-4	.	CAWSRRQASPEKLFF	TGTGCCTGGAGTCGCAGACAGGCATCACCTGAAAAACTGTTTTTT
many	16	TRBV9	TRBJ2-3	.	CASSPDGTPFRNTQYF	TGTGCCAGCAGCCCAGACGGGACACCTTTTAGAAATACGCAGTATTTT
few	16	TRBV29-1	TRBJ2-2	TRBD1	CSVTIQNRGNTGELFF	TGCAGCGTTACTATTCAAAACAGGGGGAACACCGGGGAGCTGTTTTTT
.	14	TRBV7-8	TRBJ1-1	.	CASSLVTLNTEAFF	TGTGCCAGCAGCCTCGTCACACTGAACACTGAAGCTTTCTTT
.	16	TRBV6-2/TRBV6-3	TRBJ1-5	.	CASSYSSRQRNQPQHF	TGTGCCAGCAGTTACTCGAGTCGACAGAGAAATCAGCCCCAGCATTTT
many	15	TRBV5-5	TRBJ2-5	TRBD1	CASSGSDRHRETQYF	TGTGCCAGCAGCGGATCGGACAGGCACCGAGAGACCCAGTACTTC
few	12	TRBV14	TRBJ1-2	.	CASSQSSLGYTF	TGTGCCAGCAGCCAATCCTCCCTTGGCTACACCTTC
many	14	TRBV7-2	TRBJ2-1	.	CASSPEGGANEQFF	TGTGCCAGCAGCCCCGAAGGGGGGGCCAATGAGCAGTTCTTC
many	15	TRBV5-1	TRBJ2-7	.	CASSLEVGTVKEQYF	TGCGCCAGCAGCTTGGAGGTAGGGACCGTGAAGGAGCAGTACTTC
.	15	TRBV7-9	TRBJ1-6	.	CASSPPGPWNSPLHF	TGTGCCAGCAGCCCGCCGGGCCCGTGGAATTCACCCCTCCACTTT
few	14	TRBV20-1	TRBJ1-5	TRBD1	CSAREWTGNQPQHF	TGCAGTGCTAGAGAGTGGACAGGGAACCAGCCCCAGCATTTT
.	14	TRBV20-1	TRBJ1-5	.	CSASFGQGGRPQHF	TGCAGTGCTAGTTTCGGGCAGGGAGGTCGGCCCCAGCATTTT
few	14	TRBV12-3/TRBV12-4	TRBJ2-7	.	CASSFSRGDNEQYF	TGTGCCAGCAGTTTCTCCCGCGGGGACAATGAGCAGTACTTC
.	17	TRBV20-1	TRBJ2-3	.	CSARGPIREPWVDTQYF	TGCAGTGCTAGAGGGCCCATCCGGGAGCCGTGGGTAGATACGCAGTATTTT
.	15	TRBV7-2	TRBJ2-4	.	CASSQGSGRQNIQYF	TGTGCCAGCAGCCAAGGGTCCGGGCGGCAAAACATTCAGTACTTC
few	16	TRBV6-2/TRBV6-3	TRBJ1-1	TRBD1	CASSYPHRQGGTEAFF	TGTGCCAGCAGTTACCCCCATAGACAGGGGGGCACTGAAGCTTTCTTT
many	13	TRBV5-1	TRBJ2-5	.	CASSLAHQETQYF	TGCGCCAGCAGCTTAGCACACCAAGAGACCCAGTACTTC
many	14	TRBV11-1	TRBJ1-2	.	CASSHGRANYGYTF	TGTGCCAGCAGCCACGGCAGAGCTAACTATGGCTACACCTTC
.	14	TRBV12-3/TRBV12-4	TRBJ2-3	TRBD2	CASSLKAGADMQYF	TGTGCCAGCAGTTTAAAAGCGGGAGCCGATATGCAGTATTTT
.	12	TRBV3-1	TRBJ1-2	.	CASEQGGYGYTF	TGTGCCAGCGAGCAGGGAGGATATGGCTACACCTTC
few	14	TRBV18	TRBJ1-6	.	CATSIERLGSPLHF	TGTGCCACCTCGATAGAGCGTCTCGGGTCACCCCTCCACTTT
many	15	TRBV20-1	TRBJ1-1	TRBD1	CSALNPGTGNTEAFF	TGCAGTGCCCTTAATCCCGGGACAGGGAACACTGAAGCTTTCTTT
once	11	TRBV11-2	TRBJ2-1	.	CASSSTTEQFF	TGTGCCAGCAGCTCGACGACGGAGCAGTTCTTC
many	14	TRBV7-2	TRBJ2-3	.	CASSGPFSTDTQYF	TGTGCCAGCAGCGGGCCCTTTAGCACAGATACGCAGTATTTT
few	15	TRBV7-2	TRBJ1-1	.	CASSLPRTGDTEAFF	TGTGCCAGCAGCTTACCGAGGACGGGGGACACTGAAGCTTTCTTT
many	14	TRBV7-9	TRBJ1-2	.	CASSPWDPGYGYTF	TGTGCCAGCAGCCCCTGGGACCCTGGCTATGGCTACACCTTC